The 28 T cell receptor beta chains below were found in one sample sequenced in a study of monozygotic twins with inflammatory bowel disease (dated by TCRdb to the late 2010s). Libraries were built with 5' RACE. Instrument used: Illumina HiSeq 2500. TCRdb reanalyzed the reads, keeping one entry per CDR3 protein sequence and omitting DNA. The sample's records list more than 300,000 distinct CDR3 sequences. The top ten clonotypes cover around 2.6% of the sample. The source material was blood. These receptors were obtained from a human donor with ulcerative colitis or Crohn's disease, or a healthy co-twin of an affected twin (not recorded which).

The V gene is TRBV6-2 or TRBV6-3, the J gene TRBJ2-2; TCRdb gives TRBD2 as the D gene, but with no DNA this cannot be confirmed. The CDR3 is made up of 19 amino acids. The germline CDR1 and CDR2 sequences are MNHEY and SVGEGT. CDR3 sequence reads: CASSPIEDILIRSTGELFF.

This rearrangement joins TRBV21-1 to TRBJ2-1; TCRdb gives TRBD1 as the D gene, but with no DNA this cannot be confirmed. TRBV21-1 is a documented pseudogene. This CDR3 is built from 18 residues. The CDR3 here is CASSKESDILMQGNEQFF.

The V and J genes are TRBV29-1 and TRBJ2-3. Germline V CDR1 and CDR2: SQVTM, ANQGSEA. The CDR3 runs 13 residues. CDR3 sequence reads: CSVEYSSADTQYF.

The gene calls are TRBV5-1 and TRBJ2-4. The CDR3 length is 14 residues. Looked up from germline, CDR1 is SGHRS and CDR2 is YFSETQ. The CDR3 spells CASSLEVAKNIQYF.

The J gene is TRBJ2-1, the V gene TRBV5-1; TCRdb returns TRBD1, unconfirmable since there is no DNA. This CDR3 contains 16 residues. Germline V lookup: CDR1 SGHRS, CDR2 YFSETQ. This chain's CDR3 is CASSLAPTGALNEQFF.

V and J are TRBV5-1 and TRBJ1-1. The CDR3 spans 14 residues. CDR1 is SGHRS, CDR2 YFSETQ, per germline. The CDR3: CASSSDRVNTEAFF.

The genes are TRBV6-6 and TRBJ1-5. Germline V gene lookup returns CDR1 MNHNY and CDR2 SVGAGI (reference sequence). The CDR3 spans 13 residues. The CDR3 here is CASSVSSYQPQHF.

The chain uses TRBV5-1 and TRBJ1-1; TCRdb's assignment of TRBD1 cannot be checked, as there is no DNA. CDR1 is SGHRS, CDR2 YFSETQ, per germline. CDR3 length equals 14 residues. CDR3 protein: CASGKGQGEAEAFF.

The chain links TRBV6-1 to TRBJ2-7; TCRdb proposes TRBD1, but this gene call is untestable without DNA. The CDR3 runs 16 residues. Per germline, CDR1 MNHNS and CDR2 SASEGT. The CDR3: CASTPRAGLSSYEQYF.

The V and J genes are TRBV7-2 and TRBJ2-1; TCRdb gives TRBD1 as the D gene, but with no DNA this cannot be confirmed. This CDR3 spans 14 amino acids. Per the germline V gene, CDR1 is SGHTA and CDR2 is FQGNSA. The CDR3 here is CATSADRGVGEQFF.

J is TRBJ1-5 and V is TRBV7-2; as DNA is missing, the TRBD1 call by TCRdb cannot be tested. CDR3 length equals 17 residues. CDR1 SGHTA and CDR2 FQGNSA come from the germline V gene. The chain's CDR3 is CASSSLERYGGRQPQHF.

The rearrangement joins TRBV7-2 to TRBJ2-7; TCRdb lists TRBD2, though no DNA is available to test this call. Germline V CDR1 and CDR2: SGHTA, FQGNSA. CDR3 length: 15 amino acids. The CDR3 sequence: CASSQLAGGTYEQYF.

The chain carries TRBV9 and TRBJ1-2; TCRdb gives TRBD1 as the D gene, but with no DNA this cannot be confirmed. From germline, CDR1 is SGDLS and CDR2 YYNGEE. The CDR3 is made up of 13 amino acids. The CDR3 loop reads CASSVTGLHGYTF.

The chain joins TRBV6-2 or TRBV6-3 to TRBJ2-5; lacking DNA, the TRBD2 call made by TCRdb goes unchecked. The germline V gene encodes CDR1 MNHEY and CDR2 SVGEGT. The CDR3 totals 14 residues. CDR3 sequence: CASSYASYQETQYF.

The J gene is TRBJ1-1, the V gene TRBV11-2. This CDR3 has 13 residues. Germline lookup yields CDR1 SGHAT and CDR2 FQNNGV. CDR3 sequence: CASSFYRRGEAFF.

V usage is TRBV2 and J usage is TRBJ2-7; with no DNA, the TCRdb D assignment of TRBD1 cannot be verified. This CDR3 region has 14 residues. Per germline, CDR1 SNHLY and CDR2 FYNNEI. The CDR3 here is CASSEQGANYEQYF.

This chain uses TRBV9 with TRBJ2-5. The germline gives CDR1 SGDLS, CDR2 YYNGEE. CDR3 size: 16 residues. CDR3 residues: CASSVVPAGIQETQYF.

The V call is TRBV9, the J call TRBJ1-5. Per germline, CDR1 SGDLS and CDR2 YYNGEE. This CDR3 region has 14 residues. The CDR3 reads CASSVGGGNQPQHF.

V is TRBV12-3 or TRBV12-4 and J is TRBJ2-1; TCRdb designates TRBD1, a call that cannot be tested without DNA. The CDR3 extends over 13 amino acids. CDR3 in amino acids: CASSQLQGDEQFF.

The chain links TRBV7-2 to TRBJ2-5. The CDR3 consists of 17 residues. Germline CDR1 is SGHTA and CDR2 is FQGNSA. CDR3 protein: CASSLLASQTALWTQYF.

The rearrangement uses TRBV9 and TRBJ2-2; the D call from TCRdb, TRBD1, cannot be confirmed without DNA. Germline loops: CDR1 SGDLS, CDR2 YYNGEE. The CDR3 totals 17 residues. This CDR3 is CASSSRPRDRDTGELFF. Full variable domain (remainder filled in from reference TRBV9 and TRBJ2-2): DSGVTQTPKHLITATGQRVTLRCSPRSGDLSVYWYQQSLDQGLQFLIQYYNGEERAKGNILERFSAQQFPDLHSELNLSSLELGDSALYFCASSSRPRDRDTGELFFGEGSRLTVL.

This chain joins TRBV5-1 and TRBJ2-5; TCRdb picks TRBD1, but there is no DNA to check that call. Germline V CDR1 and CDR2: SGHRS, YFSETQ. This CDR3 has 16 residues. The CDR3 loop is CASSLDGTGTQETQYF.

The chain carries TRBV6-1 and TRBJ1-5; the D call of TRBD1 rests on TCRdb alone, since no DNA is present to check it. The CDR3 is 15 amino acids. Per the germline V gene, CDR1 is MNHNS and CDR2 is SASEGT. The CDR3 spells CASIPGGHLNQPQHF.

The chain employs TRBV4-2 and TRBJ2-5; checking the TCRdb D call of TRBD1 is not possible without DNA. CDR1 and CDR2 from the germline V gene are LGHNA and YNFKEQ. This CDR3 is 21 amino acids long. The CDR3 sequence: CASSQIAGGGGPPTGQETQYF.

The V gene is TRBV15, the J gene TRBJ1-2. In germline, CDR1 is LNHNV, CDR2 YYDKDF (reference sequence). The CDR3 has 14 amino acids. The CDR3 here is CATSSRQVNYGYTF.

The rearrangement links TRBV18 to TRBJ1-1; checking the TCRdb D call of TRBD1 is not possible without DNA. The germline V gene has CDR1 KGHSH and CDR2 LQKENI. The CDR3 has 15 amino acids. The CDR3 sequence is CASSPDQGRGTEAFF. The complete variable domain, with remaining parts taken from reference TRBV18 and TRBJ1-1, reads NAGVMQNPRHLVRRRGQEARLRCSPMKGHSHVYWYRQLPEEGLKFMVYLQKENIIDESGMPKERFSAEFPKEGPSILRIQQVVRGDSAAYFCASSPDQGRGTEAFFGQGTRLTVV.

The CDR3 region is CSVATRGALSGYTF. The chain employs TRBV29-1 and TRBJ1-2; TCRdb returns TRBD1, unconfirmable since there is no DNA. Germline V gives CDR1 SQVTM, CDR2 ANQGSEA. The CDR3 covers 14 residues.

J is TRBJ1-2 and V is TRBV6-1; TCRdb reports TRBD1, a call that lacks DNA to check it against. The CDR3 is 14 amino acids. Germline lookup yields CDR1 MNHNS and CDR2 SASEGT. This CDR3 is CASTASGVRYGYTF.